This note documents a single T cell receptor (beta chain) sequence. When the RNA was reverse transcribed, random hexamers were used with an input of roughly 0.45 to 1 ug. The amplification used immunoSEQ multiplex PCR on TCR beta CDR3; it spanned 54 Vbeta and 13 Jbeta. TCRdb reanalysed the immunoSEQ multiplex PCR reads using MiXCR and keeps one entry per CDR3 protein. The sample lists roughly 200,000 distinct CDR3 sequences, approximately 94% seen once, with less than 0.12% in the top ten. The data originate from a study of CD8 T cells in Susac syndrome. V was clipped by 5 bases and J by 0 bases, with 8 bases between them. The CDR3 consists of 14 residues. In germline, CDR1 is SGHTA, CDR2 FQGNSA. Blood CD8+ and CD4+ T cells underwent high-throughput TCR beta sequencing.

The receptor's source is a human donor in good health. This chain links TRBV7-2 with TRBJ1-3; D unresolved. Specimen: CD4+ T cells from PBMCs. CDR3 bases: TGTGCCAGCAGCCCGACGATCTCTGGAAACACCATATATTTT. It translates to CASSPTISGNTIYF.